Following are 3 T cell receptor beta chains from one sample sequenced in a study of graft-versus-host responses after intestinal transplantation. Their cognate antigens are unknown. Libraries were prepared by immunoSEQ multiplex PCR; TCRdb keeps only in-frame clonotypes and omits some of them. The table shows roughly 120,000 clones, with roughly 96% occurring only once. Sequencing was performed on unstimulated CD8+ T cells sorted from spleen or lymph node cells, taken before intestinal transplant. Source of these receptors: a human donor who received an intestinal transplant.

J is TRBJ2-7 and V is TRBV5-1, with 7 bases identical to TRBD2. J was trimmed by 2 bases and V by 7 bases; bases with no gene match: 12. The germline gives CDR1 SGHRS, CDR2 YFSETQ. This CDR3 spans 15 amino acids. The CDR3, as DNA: TGCGCCAGCCAAGAGGGAGAAGCGGGACCCTACGAGCAGTACTTC. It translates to CASQEGEAGPYEQYF.

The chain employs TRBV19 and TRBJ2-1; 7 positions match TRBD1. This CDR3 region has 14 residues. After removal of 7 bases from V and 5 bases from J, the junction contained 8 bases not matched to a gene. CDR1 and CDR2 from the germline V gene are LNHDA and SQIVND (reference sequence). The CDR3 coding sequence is TGTGCCAGTATTTCAGGGGGTGCCCACAATGAGCAGTTCTTC. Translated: CASISGGAHNEQFF.

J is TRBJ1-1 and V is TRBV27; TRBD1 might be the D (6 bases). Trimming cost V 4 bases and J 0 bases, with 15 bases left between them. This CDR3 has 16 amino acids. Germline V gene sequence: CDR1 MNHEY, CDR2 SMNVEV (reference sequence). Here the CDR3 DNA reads TGTGCCAGCAGTTCCACGACAGGAACCATGAACACTGAAGCTTTCTTT. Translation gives CASSSTTGTMNTEAFF.